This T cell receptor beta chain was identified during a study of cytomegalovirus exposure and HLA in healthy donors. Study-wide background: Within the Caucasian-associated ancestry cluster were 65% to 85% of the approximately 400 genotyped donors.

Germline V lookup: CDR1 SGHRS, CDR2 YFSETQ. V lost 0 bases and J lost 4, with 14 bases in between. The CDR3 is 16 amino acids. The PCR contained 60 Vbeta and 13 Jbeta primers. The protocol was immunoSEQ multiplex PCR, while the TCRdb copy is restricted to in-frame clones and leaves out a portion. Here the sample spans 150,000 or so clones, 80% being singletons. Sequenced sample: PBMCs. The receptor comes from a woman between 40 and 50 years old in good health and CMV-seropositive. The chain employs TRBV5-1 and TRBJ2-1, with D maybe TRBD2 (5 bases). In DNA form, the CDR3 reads TGCGCCAGCAGCTTGGAGGTGGGAGTAAGGTACAATGAGCAGTTCTTC. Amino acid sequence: CASSLEVGVRYNEQFF.